These 26 T cell receptor beta chains came from one sample sequenced in a study of regulatory T cells in long-lasting Graves disease. The time point is: newly diagnosed GD, antithyroid drugs for less than 3 months. Researchers made the TCR library from RNA that was extracted from PBMCs. Construction of the TCR beta libraries employed iRepertoire HTBI primers in conjunction with Arm-PCR of CDR3 regions. Each CDR3 protein gets one entry after TCRdb re-called the multiplex PCR reads with MiXCR. The sample has over 300,000 distinct CDR3 sequences; around 16% are singletons. The sample consisted of peripheral blood mononuclear cells (PBMCs), taken at new diagnosis, from a patient treated with antithyroid drugs. Receptors originate from a female donor with Graves disease.

The V call is TRBV6-2 or TRBV6-3, the J call TRBJ1-1; 7 nucleotides line up with TRBD1. With V trimmed by 6 bases and J by 8 bases, 6 bases remained unmatched. The CDR3 is 12 amino acids. Germline V gives CDR1 MNHEY, CDR2 SVGEGT. The CDR3 coding sequence is TGTGCCAGCAGAGCCGGGACAGCCGAAGCTTTCTTT. Its protein product is CASRAGTAEAFF.

This clonotype occurred many times. V and J are TRBV12-3 or TRBV12-4 and TRBJ2-3; TRBD2 is a possible D gene (6 bases). Trimming took 5 bases from V and 6 from J, leaving 18 bases between them. The CDR3 contains 15 residues. CDR3 in amino acids: CASSTGPSARDTQYF. The CDR3 bases are TGTGCCAGCAGTACCGGACCTAGCGCGAGGGATACGCAGTATTTT.

As for this clonotype: It is likely a read error: a sequence one base away is far more abundant. This rearrangement joins TRBV20-1 to TRBJ2-1; 7 bases map to TRBD2. J gave up 10 bases and V 3 bases, and 9 bases lay outside the gene matches. CDR3 length: 13 amino acids. Per germline, CDR1 DFQATT and CDR2 SNEGSKA (reference sequence). The CDR3 spells CSARNGLVGEQFF. The CDR3 DNA reads TGCAGTGCTAGGAATGGACTAGTCGGCGAGCAGTTCTTC.

This clonotype showed up many times. The chain joins TRBV6-2 or TRBV6-3 to TRBJ1-2, with D possibly TRBD1 on 5 matching bases. Trimming took 6 bases from V and 3 from J, leaving 11 bases between them. Looked up from germline, CDR1 is MNHEY and CDR2 is SVGEGT. This CDR3 has 13 residues. The CDR3 DNA is TGTGCCAGCAGCTATGCGGGGGACTATGGCTACACCTTC. Protein sequence: CASSYAGDYGYTF.

This clonotype has only a few counts. The rearrangement uses TRBV25-1 and TRBJ2-5; possible D gene TRBD2, 5 bases. V was trimmed by 2 bases and J by 11 bases, leaving 15 bases between them. This CDR3 is built from 13 residues. From germline, CDR1 is MGHDK and CDR2 SYGVNS. CDR3 in amino acids: CASSENGRRGQYF. The CDR3 DNA sequence: TGTGCCAGCAGTGAAAATGGGCGGAGAGGGCAGTACTTC.

The sample holds a few counts of this clonotype. V is TRBV6-1 and J is TRBJ1-4, with 7 bases that match TRBD1. The trim removed 8 bases at V and 5 bases at J, leaving 5 bases unmatched. Germline CDR1 reads MNHNS; CDR2 reads SASEGT. This CDR3 contains 13 residues. CDR3 protein: CASALQGNEKLFF. CDR3 bases: TGTGCCAGCGCCCTACAGGGGAATGAAAAACTGTTTTTT.

This clonotype has a count of ten or more. The genes are TRBV5-4 and TRBJ1-3, with 8 bases matching TRBD1. CDR1 is SGHNT, CDR2 YYREEE, per germline (reference sequence). V lost 2 bases, J lost 0 bases, and 4 bases stayed unmatched. This CDR3 is built from 16 residues. The CDR3: CASSFPGQASGNTIYF. The CDR3 region has the DNA TGTGCCAGCAGCTTTCCGGGACAGGCCTCTGGAAACACCATATATTTT. The whole variable domain, filled in from reference TRBV5-4 and TRBJ1-3, reads ETGVTQSPTHLIKTRGQQVTLRCSSQSGHNTVSWYQQALGQGPQFIFQYYREEENGRGNFPPRFSGLQFPNYSSELNVNALELDDSALYLCASSFPGQASGNTIYFGEGSWLTVV.

Ten or more counts support this clonotype. The chain joins TRBV6-1 to TRBJ2-5, with D hard to call. Trimming removed 11 bases at V and 5 bases at J, with 12 bases between. The CDR3 runs to 11 residues. Germline CDR1 and CDR2: MNHNS and SASEGT. The CDR3 region is CAATAGETQYF. CDR3 coding DNA: TGTGCCGCAACGGCCGGGGAGACCCAGTACTTC.

Many counts were recorded for this clonotype. This chain joins TRBV2 and TRBJ2-5; the D gene is possibly TRBD2 (7 bases). V dropped 6 bases and J dropped 4 bases, with 18 bases sitting between them. Germline V lookup: CDR1 SNHLY, CDR2 FYNNEI. CDR3 size: 15 residues. For the CDR3, the DNA is TGTGCCAGCAGCGGACTCGCGGGGGCCCTAGAGACCCAGTACTTC. Amino acid sequence: CASSGLAGALETQYF.

This clonotype appeared many times. This may be a read error: a much more frequent sequence differs by one nucleotide. Without the conserved terminal phenylalanine or tryptophan, this CDR3 likely stems from a read error. The chain uses TRBV28 and TRBJ2-1; no definite D call. V gave up 6 bases and J gave up 0 bases, with 18 bases separating them. The germline gives CDR1 MDHEN, CDR2 SYDVKM. The CDR3 has 17 amino acids. Here the CDR3 DNA reads TGTGCCAGCAGAAGGCTCCATCTACGGAGCTCCTACAATGAGCAGTTCCTC. Amino acid sequence: CASRRLHLRSSYNEQFL.

Concerning this clonotype: A much larger clone lies one base from this, so it may be a read error. The rearrangement joins TRBV6-1 to TRBJ2-1; a weak D match, TRBD2 (5 bases). The germline CDR1 and CDR2 sequences are MNHNS and SASEGT. The ends were cut back, 2 bases at V and 13 bases at J, with 21 bases in the middle. This CDR3 has 15 amino acids. CDR3 sequence: CASSETVWKRETQFF. CDR3 bases: TGTGCCAGCAGTGAAACGGTTTGGAAGAGGGAGACCCAGTTCTTC.

The table lists this clonotype with many counts. This chain connects TRBV7-9 to TRBJ2-7, with 7 bases matching TRBD1. The CDR3 extends over 16 amino acids. From germline, CDR1 is SEHNR and CDR2 FQNEAQ (reference sequence). V shed 5 bases, J shed 0 bases, and the junction held 10 bases outside the gene matches. The CDR3 here is CASSNNRGVDSYEQYF. The CDR3 DNA reads TGTGCCAGCAGCAACAACAGGGGAGTGGACTCCTACGAGCAGTACTTC. Looking up the rest from reference TRBV7-9 and TRBJ2-7 gives the full variable domain: DTGVSQNPRHKITKRGQNVTFRCDPISEHNRLYWYRQTLGQGPEFLTYFQNEAQLEKSRLLSDRFSAERPKGSFSTLEIQRTEQGDSAMYLCASSNNRGVDSYEQYFGPGTRLTVT.

This clonotype was seen at least ten times. The rearrangement uses TRBV3-1 and TRBJ2-5; D is ambiguous. CDR1 is LGHDT and CDR2 is YNNKEL in the germline V gene (reference sequence). The CDR3 totals 15 residues. The V gene lost 3 bases and the J gene lost 4 bases, with 15 bases spanning the gap. The CDR3 DNA is TGTGCCAGCAGCCATCTCTTAACTGATCCAGAGACCCAGTACTTC. Its protein is CASSHLLTDPETQYF.

This clonotype was counted once. The J gene is TRBJ1-1, the V gene TRBV12-3 or TRBV12-4, with D perhaps matching TRBD1 (6 bases). This CDR3 has 15 amino acids. V gave up 5 bases and J gave up 3 bases, with 16 bases separating them. In DNA form, the CDR3 reads TGTGCCAGCAGTCCAGGCAGGGGACGCGACACTGAAGCTTTCTTT. Protein product: CASSPGRGRDTEAFF.

In this sample, this clonotype turned up many times. The rearrangement uses TRBV12-3 or TRBV12-4 and TRBJ2-7; 9 nucleotides match TRBD1. The CDR3 totals 14 residues. The V gene end was trimmed by 3 bases and the J gene end by 5 bases; junction bases not matched to a gene: 5. CDR3: CASSFVTGGNEQYF. Here the CDR3 DNA reads TGTGCCAGCAGTTTTGTGACAGGGGGTAACGAGCAGTACTTC.

Ten or more counts support this clonotype. This CDR3 reads CAISESRGAETQYF. CDR3 DNA: TGTGCCATCAGTGAGAGTAGAGGAGCGGAGACCCAGTACTTC. The chain is built from TRBV10-3 and TRBJ2-5; D remains unclear. The CDR3 runs 14 residues. Germline assignment: CDR1 ENHRY and CDR2 SYGVKD. Deletions cut 2 bases from V and 5 bases from J, with 12 bases between.

This chain joins TRBV11-2 and TRBJ2-5; D may correspond to TRBD1 or TRBD2 (5 bases each). CDR1 and CDR2 from the germline V gene are SGHAT and FQNNGV. The V and J ends lost 5 bases and 1 base respectively, with 17 bases between them. The CDR3 is 16 amino acids. The DNA for the CDR3 is TGTGCCAGCAGCCAAGATGCCTGGGACGGCCAAGAGACCCAGTACTTC. Translating it yields CASSQDAWDGQETQYF.

This chain uses TRBV12-3 or TRBV12-4 with TRBJ2-7; D possibly corresponds to TRBD1 (5 bases). Trimming cost V 3 bases and J 3 bases, with 9 bases left between them. CDR3 length equals 13 residues. The CDR3 region has the DNA TGTGCCAGCAGTTTTCAGGGCTACTACGAGCAGTACTTC. It codes for CASSFQGYYEQYF.

This clonotype was seen many times. The chain uses TRBV30 and TRBJ1-2; tentatively, D is TRBD1 (6 bases). Germline CDR1 GTSNPN, CDR2 SVGIG (reference sequence). Deletions cut 3 bases from V and 8 bases from J, with 19 bases between. The CDR3 has 14 residues. Written as DNA, the CDR3 is TGTGCCTGGAGCCGCGGGGGGCTCGAGAGAGGCTACACCTTC. Protein product: CAWSRGGLERGYTF.

This clonotype was observed at least ten times. The chain uses TRBV28 and TRBJ1-1, with D perhaps matching TRBD1 (5 bases). The CDR3 consists of 16 residues. The V gene's germline CDR1 is MDHEN and CDR2 SYDVKM. V was cut by 4 bases and J by 7 bases, with 22 bases left in between. This chain's CDR3 is CASSSSTRDGNVEAFF. CDR3 DNA sequence: TGTGCCAGCAGTTCATCGACCCGGGACGGAAATGTTGAAGCTTTCTTT.

This clonotype has a count of ten or more. This rearrangement joins TRBV4-1 to TRBJ2-3; D remains ambiguous. V gave up 2 bases and J gave up 3 bases, with 6 bases separating them. The CDR3 covers 13 residues. Per the germline V gene, CDR1 is MGHRA and CDR2 is YSYEKL. CDR3 amino acids: CASSQSRTDTQYF. In DNA form, the CDR3 reads TGCGCCAGCAGCCAATCGCGTACAGATACGCAGTATTTT.

This clonotype was seen a handful of times. The chain uses TRBV6-2 or TRBV6-3 and TRBJ1-4; 7 bases line up with TRBD1. V lost 7 bases to trimming and J lost 8 bases; unmatched junction nucleotides: 10. The CDR3 sequence is 14 residues long. Germline loops: CDR1 MNHEY, CDR2 SVGEGT. Here the CDR3 reads CASTRNRGEEKLFF. In DNA form, the CDR3 reads TGTGCCAGCACCAGAAACAGGGGTGAAGAAAAACTGTTTTTT.

This chain links TRBV11-1 with TRBJ2-3; D unresolved. Germline loops: CDR1 SGHAT, CDR2 FQDESV (reference sequence). The CDR3 covers 14 residues. Trimming removed 4 bases at V and 2 bases at J, with 10 bases between. The CDR3 region has the DNA TGTGCCAGCAGCTCAGAAGGGCTCACAGATACGCAGTATTTT. Residues: CASSSEGLTDTQYF.

A remark on this clonotype: A clone one base away is much larger, so this may be a read error. The rearrangement links TRBV12-3 or TRBV12-4 to TRBJ1-4, with unresolved D. CDR3 length: 14 amino acids. With 1 base removed from V and 8 bases from J, the gap between germline ends came to 11 bases. CDR3 bases: TGTGCCAGCAGTTTAGGCCCGGGTCGGGAAAAACTGTTTTTT. Encoded protein: CASSLGPGREKLFF.

Worth noting for this clonotype: A read error is possible here, since a much larger clone lies one base away. The V call is TRBV6-1, the J call TRBJ1-2; D may be TRBD1 (6 bases). This CDR3 spans 14 amino acids. Germline V CDR1 and CDR2: MNHNS, SASEGT. The CDR3 region has the DNA TGTGCCAGCACTGTGTGGCAGGGGCTGTATGACTACACCTTC. Its protein product is CASTVWQGLYDYTF.

This clonotype was found many times. This chain connects TRBV6-7 to TRBJ2-1, with D possibly being TRBD1 (6 bases). TRBV6-7 carries the ORF label, with uncertain function. V was clipped by 4 bases and J by 7 bases, with 17 bases between them. The CDR3 extends over 15 amino acids. CDR3 in amino acids: CASSCFQGPPNEQFF. In DNA, the CDR3 is TGTGCCAGCAGTTGCTTTCAGGGGCCACCTAATGAGCAGTTCTTC.